This record concerns one TCR beta chain sequence. Its antigen is not identified. Sorting with CD45RO/CCR7/CD25/CD127/CD95/CD27 yielded naive, central memory, regulatory and stem-like memory CD4+ cells. This specimen belongs to a study of beta chain features in type 1 diabetes. Points from the study as a whole: A closer apparent resemblance between naive, central memory and Treg TCRB repertoires was seen in patients than in healthy donors.

CDR3 length: 16 amino acids. V lost 0 bases and J 4 bases, leaving 14 bases between the germline ends. The germline gives CDR1 SGHTA, CDR2 FQGNSA. The whole isolated RNA underwent reverse transcription, so sequencing captured expressed TCRB transcripts. Measured with immunoSEQ multiplex PCR; TCRdb has only the in-frame clones, and not every one. The sample shows roughly 610,000 clones, roughly a sixth of them seen only once. The sample taken for sequencing was naive CD4+ T cells from blood. The TCR sequence derives from a man aged 18-30 years in good health. The rearrangement joins TRBV7-2 to TRBJ2-3; tentative D call: TRBD1 (5 bases). The CDR3 reads CASSLAARVVSDTQYF. As DNA, the CDR3 is TGTGCCAGCAGCTTAGCGGCCAGGGTGGTCTCAGATACGCAGTATTTT.